Shown below are 15 T cell receptor beta chains from a single sample sequenced in a study of T cells in women clearing cervical HPV infection. The repertoire was sequenced with immunoSEQ multiplex PCR; TCRdb's copy has only in-frame clones and lacks some. Its clone listing holds about 48,000 clones. The sequencing sample was made of blood buffy coat. These receptor sequences come from a woman aged 18 to 75 with a cervical HPV16 infection that either progressed to CIN3+ or cleared (not recorded which).

Comment on this clone: The observed sequence ends 3 residues before the CDR3 terminus, with the missing tail filled in from the germline J gene. The chain combines TRBV6-2 or TRBV6-3 with TRBJ2-1; the D is unclear. The V gene lost 2 bases and the J gene lost 7 bases, with 6 bases spanning the gap. Germline assignment: CDR1 MNHEY and CDR2 SVGEGT. The CDR3 runs to 12 residues. The CDR3 sequence is CASSYVKNEQFF. The part of the CDR3 DNA that was read is TGTGCCAGCAGTTACGTCAAAAATGAG.

CDR3 region: CASSYTRGTEAFF. Incomplete CDR3 DNA: TGTGCCAGCAGTTACACCAGGGGCACTGAA. The rearrangement joins TRBV6-2 or TRBV6-3 to TRBJ1-1; tentatively, D is TRBD1 (6 bases). The CDR3 end lies 3 residues beyond the end of the read and is filled in from the germline J gene. Trimming pared 2 bases from V and 4 bases from J, leaving 8 bases between. The CDR3 has 13 residues. The germline gives CDR1 MNHEY, CDR2 SVGEGT.

Worth noting for this clone: From the germline J gene comes the end of the CDR3, since the read stops 3 residues before it. The chain has TRBV28 and TRBJ2-5, with 7 bases that match TRBD2. V was clipped by 4 bases and J by 1 base; unmatched bases: 3. Germline V CDR1 and CDR2: MDHEN, SYDVKM. This CDR3 spans 14 amino acids. CDR3 protein: CASSSGGSQETQYF. The DNA read from the CDR3 is TGTGCCAGCAGTTCAGGCGGGAGCCAAGAGACC.

In regard to this clone: The read terminates 3 residues ahead of where the CDR3 ends, so the germline J gene completes it. The gene calls are TRBV19 and TRBJ2-7; TRBD2 agrees at 7 bases. With V trimmed by 5 bases and J by 2 bases, 6 bases remained unmatched. The CDR3 consists of 14 residues. Germline V gene sequence: CDR1 LNHDA, CDR2 SQIVND (reference sequence). The CDR3 reads CASSLSGGTYEQYF. The part of the CDR3 DNA that was read is TGTGCCAGTAGTCTTTCGGGGGGTACCTACGAG.

Concerning this clone itself: The read is 3 residues too short to cover the CDR3 end, so that end is filled in from the germline J gene. The chain uses TRBV20-1 and TRBJ2-7, with TRBD1 identical over 9 bases. V was pared by 6 bases and J by 2 bases, with 11 bases of the junction left unmatched. From germline, CDR1 is DFQATT and CDR2 SNEGSKA (reference sequence). CDR3 length: 15 amino acids. The CDR3 sequence is CSAMTGQGFAYEQYF. Incomplete CDR3 DNA: TGCAGTGCCATGACGGGACAGGGTTTCGCCTACGAG.

This CDR3 is CSARDTVPRTSGPVYNEQFF. CDR3 bases read: TGCAGTGCTAGAGATACCGTCCCGAGGACTAGCGGCCCCGTGTACAATGAG. This chain uses TRBV20-1 with TRBJ2-1; 10 positions agree with TRBD2. The read is 3 residues too short to cover the CDR3 end, so that end is filled in from the germline J gene. The CDR3 runs to 20 residues. V was clipped by 0 bases and J by 4 bases; unmatched bases: 18. From germline, CDR1 is DFQATT and CDR2 SNEGSKA (reference sequence).

With respect to this clone: Read coverage stops 3 residues before the CDR3 terminus; the germline J gene supplies the remainder. The rearrangement links TRBV19 to TRBJ2-7, with TRBD2 as a possible D gene (7 bases). Between the trimmed V and J ends, which lost 9 bases and 1 base, there was a span of 19 bases. In germline, CDR1 is LNHDA, CDR2 SQIVND (reference sequence). The CDR3 runs to 15 residues. CDR3 bases read: TGTGCCAGCCAGATTCAGGGGAGGGAATCCTACGAG. Its translation is CASQIQGRESYE. The whole CDR3 region reads CASQIQGRESYEQYF.

Comments on this clone: With the read ending 3 residues before the CDR3 end, the germline J gene is used to fill in that end. The rearrangement uses TRBV20-1 and TRBJ2-1; 9 nucleotides line up with TRBD2. Germline values: CDR1 DFQATT, CDR2 SNEGSKA (reference sequence). This CDR3 has 15 residues. Germline trimming cut 3 bases from V and 9 bases from J; bases unmatched to any gene: 12. The part of the CDR3 DNA that was read is TGCAGTGCTAGCTCGCCAGCGGGAGGTATACGTGAG. Its protein product is CSASSPAGGIRE. The whole CDR3 sequence reads CSASSPAGGIREQFF.

About this clone itself: The read falls 3 residues short of the CDR3 end, and the missing part is taken from the germline J gene. The chain carries TRBV5-4 and TRBJ2-1; D is perhaps TRBD1 (5 bases). V was shortened by 8 bases and J by 0 bases, with 15 bases between the two germline ends. This CDR3 has 15 amino acids. Germline CDR1 is SGHNT and CDR2 is YYREEE (reference sequence). CDR3 in amino acids: CASRQLRSSYNEQFF. CDR3 DNA, as far as it was read: TGTGCCAGTAGACAGTTGAGAAGCTCCTACAATGAG.

Details on this clone: Read sequence stops 3 residues before the CDR3 end, and the germline J gene provides the missing end. J is TRBJ2-4 and V is TRBV20-1; weak D call: TRBD2 (5 bases). The CDR3 has 16 residues. Germline V lookup: CDR1 DFQATT, CDR2 SNEGSKA (reference sequence). Trimming cost V 5 bases and J 1 base, with 18 bases left between them. This chain's CDR3 is CSAYSRGTMAKNIQYF. CDR3 bases read: TGCAGTGCTTATAGCCGGGGTACAATGGCCAAAAACATT.

In regard to this clone: The read is 3 residues too short to cover the CDR3 end, so that end is filled in from the germline J gene. The gene calls are TRBV19 and TRBJ2-7; the D gene could be TRBD1 or TRBD2 (5 bases each). Trimming took 4 bases from V and 4 from J, leaving 17 bases between them. Germline CDR1 reads LNHDA; CDR2 reads SQIVND (reference sequence). CDR3 length: 15 amino acids. The CDR3 protein is CASSTNQGVPYEQYF. The CDR3 bases that were read are TGTGCCAGTAGTACCAACCAGGGAGTCCCTTACGAG.

The CDR3 sequence: CASSLAGGGSEAFF. The CDR3 bases that were read are TGCGCCAGCAGCTTGGCCGGGGGGGGGTCTGAA. The gene calls are TRBV5-1 and TRBJ1-1; D possibly corresponds to TRBD1 (5 bases). From the germline J gene comes the end of the CDR3, since the read stops 3 residues before it. The CDR3 runs to 14 residues. V gave up 0 bases and J gave up 6 bases, with 12 bases separating them. Germline lookup yields CDR1 SGHRS and CDR2 YFSETQ.

As for this clone: The sequence runs out 3 residues before the end of the CDR3; the remainder is reconstructed from the germline J gene. The genes are TRBV19 and TRBJ1-2; 9 nucleotides agree with TRBD1. The CDR3 length is 13 residues. Germline V gene data show CDR1 as LNHDA and CDR2 as SQIVND (reference sequence). Incomplete CDR3 DNA: TGTGCCAGTAGTCTTGGACAGGGGTGGGGC. Its translation is CASSLGQGWG. The full CDR3 protein is CASSLGQGWGYTF. Based on the CDR3 plus reference TRBV19 and TRBJ1-2, the full variable domain is DGGITQSPKYLFRKEGQNVTLSCEQNLNHDAMYWYRQDPGQGLRLIYYSQIVNDFQKGDIAEGYSVSREKKESFPLTVTSAQKNPTAFYLCASSLGQGWGYTFGSGTRLTVV.

Comment on this clone: Coverage ceases 3 residues before the CDR3 finishes, and the germline J gene fills in the end. The V and J genes are TRBV19 and TRBJ2-7, with a weak D call TRBD1 (6 bases). The V gene's germline CDR1 is LNHDA and CDR2 SQIVND (reference sequence). The CDR3 is made up of 15 amino acids. Trimming left V 6 bases short and J 2 bases short, with 17 bases between. The sequenced CDR3 bases are TGTGCCAGTAGAGATATCGGGACAAAGACCTACGAG. Protein: CASRDIGTKTYE. The full CDR3 protein is CASRDIGTKTYEQYF.

For this clone: The read gets to within 3 residues of the CDR3 end, and the germline J gene fills in the rest. The rearrangement uses TRBV5-6 and TRBJ2-7; tentatively, D is TRBD1 (6 bases). Trimming left V 4 bases short and J 4 bases short, with 12 bases between. CDR3 length: 13 residues. Germline assignment: CDR1 SGHDT and CDR2 YYEEEE. CDR3 protein: CASSQGIDYEQYF. Partial CDR3 DNA: TGTGCCAGCAGCCAGGGGATTGATTACGAG.